This T cell receptor beta chain stems from a study of cytomegalovirus exposure and HLA in healthy donors. Points from the study as a whole: The study labeled 150 or so TCR beta chains cytomegalovirus-associated.

CDR1 and CDR2 from the germline V gene are KGHSH and LQKENI. V lost 6 bases to trimming and J lost 0 bases; unmatched junction nucleotides: 1. This CDR3 is 13 amino acids long. As for this clone: Its antigen is as yet unknown.

Clones were read by immunoSEQ multiplex PCR, and TCRdb kept only the in-frame ones, dropping some. In the table there are under 250,000 clones, 85% to 95% of which are singletons. The clonotype originates from a woman aged 18-30 years in good health and CMV-seronegative. Sequencing was done on a sample of PBMCs. This rearrangement joins TRBV18 to TRBJ1-1; 7 bases line up with TRBD1. This CDR3 reads CASSQGVNTEAFF. The CDR3 nucleotides read TGTGCCAGCTCGCAGGGGGTGAACACTGAAGCTTTCTTT.